A single sample gave rise to the 24 T cell receptor beta chains below, sequenced in a study of a mutant IDH1 vaccine in newly diagnosed glioma (dated by TCRdb to the early 2020s). No antigen has been identified for these receptors. The time point label, read with the paper, signifies: week 11, during vaccination. Every vaccine dose consisted of 300 ug of a 20-mer mutant IDH1 peptide in Montanide, administered subcutaneously together with topical imiquimod. Libraries were constructed by the immunoSEQ multiplex PCR assay. Here the immuneACCESS table is served through TCRdb, limited to in-frame sequences with V and J called. Missing clones are a known gap in these copies; in checked studies unresolved V genes cover under half, and the rest lacks a known reason. The sample records about 40,000 clones, roughly 84% of which are singletons. The leading ten clones occupy about 2% of the sample. The sequenced sample was PBMCs, obtained from a glioma patient whose treatment included an IDH1 peptide vaccine. Receptor source: a man aged 35 to 55 with glioma.

The rearrangement uses TRBV27 and TRBJ2-7; D is perhaps TRBD2 (5 bases). The CDR3 runs 15 residues. Trimming pared 6 bases from V and 0 bases from J, leaving 15 bases between. Germline V gene lookup returns CDR1 MNHEY and CDR2 SMNVEV (reference sequence). The CDR3 here is CASRIGLPSSYEQYF. In DNA form, the CDR3 reads TGTGCCAGCAGGATCGGACTCCCGAGCTCCTACGAGCAGTACTTC.

This chain connects TRBV7-9 to TRBJ1-5; D is perhaps TRBD1 (6 bases). Germline V lookup: CDR1 SEHNR, CDR2 FQNEAQ (reference sequence). The CDR3 length is 16 residues. V shed 4 bases and J shed 0 bases, with 13 bases lying between them. The CDR3 loop is CASSYGQLNSNQPQHF. The CDR3 DNA reads as TGTGCCAGCAGCTATGGACAGTTGAATAGCAATCAGCCCCAGCATTTT.

The chain recombines TRBV18 with TRBJ2-4, with D hard to call. Looked up from germline, CDR1 is KGHSH and CDR2 is LQKENI. The V gene lost 2 bases and the J gene lost 2 bases, with 7 bases spanning the gap. The CDR3 extends over 14 amino acids. The CDR3 region has the DNA TGTGCCAGCTCACCATCCGAAACCAAAAACATTCAGTACTTC. Its protein product is CASSPSETKNIQYF.

The V and J genes are TRBV6-6 and TRBJ2-5; D gene uncertain. From germline, CDR1 is MNHNY and CDR2 SVGAGI (reference sequence). The CDR3 is made up of 15 amino acids. The germline V and J ends were trimmed by 5 bases and 4 bases, with 17 bases remaining between them. CDR3 loop: CASSQKVYEGETQYF. For the CDR3, the DNA is TGTGCCAGCAGTCAGAAGGTTTACGAAGGAGAGACCCAGTACTTC.

The rearrangement links TRBV6-5 to TRBJ2-1, with 11 nucleotides matching TRBD1. Trimming cost V 2 bases and J 9 bases; bases outside gene matches: 6. This CDR3 region has 15 residues. The V gene's germline CDR1 is MNHEY and CDR2 SVGAGI. CDR3 sequence: CASSYRTGGAGEQFF. In DNA, the CDR3 is TGTGCCAGCAGTTACCGGACAGGGGGCGCGGGTGAGCAGTTCTTC.

The gene calls are TRBV25-1 and TRBJ2-7; 7 bases fit TRBD2. Germline V gene sequence: CDR1 MGHDK, CDR2 SYGVNS. V gave up 4 bases and J gave up 6 bases; unmatched junction bases: 6. CDR3 length equals 13 residues. CDR3 DNA: TGTGCCAGCAGTGGGCGGGGGTTTGTCGAGCAGTACTTC. This sequence encodes CASSGRGFVEQYF.

V is TRBV27 and J is TRBJ2-7; tentative D call: TRBD1 (6 bases). There are 13 residues in the CDR3. The V end was cut by 3 bases, the J end by 3 bases, with 9 bases between. Germline CDR1 reads MNHEY; CDR2 reads SMNVEV (reference sequence). The CDR3 sequence is CASSLGQFYEQYF. For the CDR3, the DNA is TGTGCCAGCAGTTTGGGACAATTCTACGAGCAGTACTTC.

The genes are TRBV6-5 and TRBJ2-7; D possibly uses TRBD1 or TRBD2 (5 bases each). V shed 6 bases and J shed 1 base, with 10 bases lying between them. The CDR3 runs to 13 residues. Germline V gives CDR1 MNHEY, CDR2 SVGAGI. The CDR3 DNA sequence: TGTGCCAGCAGCCGGGACCTGTCCTACGAGCAGTACTTC. This translates into CASSRDLSYEQYF.

This clone has just a few counts. This sequence joins TRBV6-5 and TRBJ1-2; no clear D. Germline CDR1 is MNHEY and CDR2 is SVGAGI. The V gene lost 7 bases and the J gene lost 4 bases, with 16 bases spanning the gap. This CDR3 is built from 14 residues. The DNA for the CDR3 is TGTGCCAGCACGGCGGGCAGCCTATTCTATGGCTACACCTTC. Protein sequence: CASTAGSLFYGYTF.

V and J are TRBV5-1 and TRBJ2-3; perhaps TRBD2 as D (5 bases). Germline CDR1 SGHRS, CDR2 YFSETQ. CDR3 length: 15 amino acids. The V gene lost 0 bases and the J gene lost 4 bases, with 12 bases spanning the gap. CDR3 amino acids: CASSLAISVSDTQYF. The CDR3 DNA reads TGCGCCAGCAGCTTGGCAATTAGCGTTTCAGATACGCAGTATTTT.

The chain carries TRBV7-8 and TRBJ2-2; TRBD1 aligns across 8 bases. CDR1 SGHVS and CDR2 FQNEAQ come from the germline V gene. The V gene end was trimmed by 5 bases and the J gene end by 2 bases; junction bases not matched to a gene: 7. There are 16 residues in the CDR3. The CDR3 bases are TGTGCCAGCAGCCCGGGACAGGACGTAAACACCGGGGAGCTGTTTTTT. Its protein product is CASSPGQDVNTGELFF.

The J gene is TRBJ2-2, the V gene TRBV2; perhaps TRBD2 as D (5 bases). Germline CDR1 reads SNHLY; CDR2 reads FYNNEI. The CDR3 totals 16 residues. V was shortened by 8 bases and J by 3 bases, with 19 bases between the two germline ends. The CDR3 DNA reads TGTGCCAGCGGAGATTGGACTTACCTATACACCGGGGAGCTGTTTTTT. It encodes CASGDWTYLYTGELFF.

This clone was counted a few times. The chain joins TRBV5-1 to TRBJ1-1; no clear D. V was shortened by 1 base and J by 1 base, with 8 bases between the two germline ends. The CDR3 loop spans 14 amino acids. Per the germline V gene, CDR1 is SGHRS and CDR2 is YFSETQ. The CDR3 region has the DNA TGCGCCAGCAGCTTGCGACCGGAGAACACTGAAGCTTTCTTT. As protein: CASSLRPENTEAFF.

V is TRBV7-2 and J is TRBJ1-1; unclear D gene. Germline values: CDR1 SGHTA, CDR2 FQGNSA. The V end lost 5 bases, the J end lost 10 bases, and 23 bases lay between the germline ends. CDR3 length equals 15 residues. This CDR3 reads CASSHRSRTKPRAFF. CDR3 bases: TGTGCCAGCAGCCACAGATCTAGGACTAAGCCAAGAGCTTTCTTT.

This clone was seen more than once but under ten times. V usage is TRBV7-9 and J usage is TRBJ2-5; D gene unclear. Germline V CDR1 and CDR2: SEHNR, FQNEAQ (reference sequence). V lost 8 bases and J 2 bases, leaving 6 bases between the germline ends. The CDR3 spans 11 residues. The CDR3 DNA is TGTGCCAGCGGGATTCAAGAGACCCAGTACTTC. It specifies CASGIQETQYF.

The rearrangement links TRBV4-1 to TRBJ1-5; D remains ambiguous. Per germline, CDR1 MGHRA and CDR2 YSYEKL. The CDR3 spans 16 residues. Trimming removed 1 base at V and 2 bases at J, with 12 bases between. The DNA for the CDR3 is TGCGCCAGCAGCCAAGCAATCGTCTTTGGCAATCAGCCCCAGCATTTT. As protein: CASSQAIVFGNQPQHF.

The rearrangement joins TRBV15 to TRBJ2-5; D possibly matches TRBD1 or TRBD2 (5 bases each). Trimming took 4 bases from V and 2 from J, leaving 14 bases between them. The germline CDR1 and CDR2 sequences are LNHNV and YYDKDF (reference sequence). CDR3 length: 15 residues. The CDR3 sequence: CATSNRGASQETQYF. Here the CDR3 DNA reads TGTGCCACCAGCAACCGAGGGGCAAGTCAAGAGACCCAGTACTTC.

V usage is TRBV4-1 and J usage is TRBJ2-7; 11 bases map to TRBD2. CDR3 length equals 15 residues. Trimming cost V 3 bases and J 4 bases; bases outside gene matches: 5. The V gene's germline CDR1 is MGHRA and CDR2 YSYEKL. Written as DNA, the CDR3 is TGCGCCAGCAGCCAGGGACTAGCGGACTTATACGAGCAGTACTTC. This gives the protein CASSQGLADLYEQYF.

The chain uses TRBV5-3 and TRBJ1-5; D might be TRBD1 (6 bases). TRBV5-3 is reported as an ORF; its role is uncertain. The CDR3 sequence is 15 residues long. The V gene lost 0 bases and the J gene lost 3 bases, with 10 bases spanning the gap. This CDR3 reads CARSLVQGTNQPQHF. The CDR3 DNA is TGTGCCAGAAGCTTGGTTCAGGGGACCAATCAGCCCCAGCATTTT.

CDR3 DNA: TGTGCCAGCAGCCTTTCGACTAGCAGCACCACCGGGGAGCTGTTTTTT. This translates into CASSLSTSSTTGELFF. The V call is TRBV7-2, the J call TRBJ2-2, with 7 nucleotides matching TRBD2. With 5 bases clipped from V and 4 bases from J, the junction kept 10 bases outside the gene matches. CDR1 and CDR2 from the germline V gene are SGHTA and FQGNSA. This CDR3 contains 16 residues.

The chain combines TRBV6-1 with TRBJ2-2; D is uncertain. The CDR3 has 14 amino acids. Germline-derived CDR1 and CDR2 are MNHNS and SASEGT. Trimming took off 2 bases at V and 5 bases at J, with 9 bases between the two ends. CDR3 in DNA: TGTGCCAGCAGTGAAAACGATTTTACCGGGGAGCTGTTTTTT. It specifies CASSENDFTGELFF.

The V call is TRBV29-1, the J call TRBJ2-3; D unclear. Trimming removed 6 bases from V and 0 bases from J, with 7 bases in between. The germline V gene encodes CDR1 SQVTM and CDR2 ANQGSEA. The CDR3 is 12 residues long. The CDR3 protein is CSVTTSTDTQYF. The CDR3 region has the DNA TGCAGCGTCACAACTAGCACAGATACGCAGTATTTT.

The chain joins TRBV12-5 to TRBJ1-1; TRBD1 matches 7 bases. The V and J ends lost 0 bases and 3 bases, in that order; junction bases with no gene match: 13. The V gene's germline CDR1 is LGHNT and CDR2 FRNRAP. The CDR3 extends over 18 amino acids. The chain's CDR3 is CASGLVLGQPGVDTEAFF. The CDR3 nucleotides read TGTGCTAGTGGTTTGGTATTGGGACAGCCGGGAGTGGACACTGAAGCTTTCTTT.

The V gene is TRBV4-1, the J gene TRBJ2-5; perhaps TRBD2 as D (5 bases). The CDR3 sequence is 15 residues long. From germline, CDR1 is MGHRA and CDR2 YSYEKL. Trimming stripped 1 base from V and 1 base from J, with 10 bases between. In DNA form, the CDR3 reads TGCGCCAGCAGCCAAGTAAGGAGGAGCCAAGAGACCCAGTACTTC. This sequence encodes CASSQVRRSQETQYF.